The clone carrying this TCR beta chain was counted at least ten times. The CDR3 runs to 13 residues. In germline, CDR1 is SGHDT, CDR2 YYEEEE. V was clipped by 4 bases and J by 11 bases, with 18 bases between them. Using unique molecular identifiers, the investigators prepared the TCRbeta library. MiXCR was run by TCRdb on the PCR reads, yielding one entry per CDR3 protein. The sample lists about 640,000 distinct CDR3 sequences, about 15% occurring once. The data belong to a study of T-cell reconstitution after alpha-beta-depleted transplantation in children. The sequence was collected from a human donor who donated a stem cell graft to a child with acute myeloid leukemia. Sequenced material: PBMCs from the stem cell graft donor, taken from the stem cell graft. The chain uses TRBV5-6 and TRBJ1-1; D ambiguous. This CDR3 reads CASSATRASRAFF. CDR3 coding DNA: TGTGCCAGCAGCGCCACCCGTGCGTCTCGGGCTTTCTTT. Full variable domain (rest looked up from reference TRBV5-6 and TRBJ1-1): DAGVTQSPTHLIKTRGQQVTLRCSPKSGHDTVSWYQQALGQGPQFIFQYYEEEERQRGNFPDRFSGHQFPNYSSELNVNALLLGDSALYLCASSATRASRAFFGQGTRLTVV.